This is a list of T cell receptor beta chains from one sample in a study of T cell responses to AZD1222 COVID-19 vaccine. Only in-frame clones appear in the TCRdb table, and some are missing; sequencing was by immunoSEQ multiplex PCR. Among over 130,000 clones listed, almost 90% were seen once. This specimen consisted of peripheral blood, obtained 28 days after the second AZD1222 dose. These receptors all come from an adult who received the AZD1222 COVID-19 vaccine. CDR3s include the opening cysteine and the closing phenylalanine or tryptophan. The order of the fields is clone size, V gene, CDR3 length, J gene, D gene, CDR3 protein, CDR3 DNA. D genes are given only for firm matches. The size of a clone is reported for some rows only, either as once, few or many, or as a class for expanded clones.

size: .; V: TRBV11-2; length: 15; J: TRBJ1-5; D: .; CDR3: CASSPGHLSNQPQHF; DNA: TGTGCCAGCAGCCCGGGACACCTTAGCAATCAGCCCCAGCATTTT
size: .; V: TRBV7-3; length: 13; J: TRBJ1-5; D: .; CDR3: CASSLGVNQPQHF; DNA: TGTGCCAGCAGCTTAGGAGTGAATCAGCCCCAGCATTTT
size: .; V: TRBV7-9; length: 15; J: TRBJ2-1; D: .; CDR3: CASRGGTNSYNEQFF; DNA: TGTGCCAGCAGAGGGGGGACTAACTCCTACAATGAGCAGTTCTTC
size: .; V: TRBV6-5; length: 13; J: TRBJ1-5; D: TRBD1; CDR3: CATRQGIFQPQHF; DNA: TGTGCCACCAGACAGGGGATTTTTCAGCCCCAGCATTTT
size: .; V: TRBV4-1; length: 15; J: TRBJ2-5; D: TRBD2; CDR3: CASSQGGGLRETQYF; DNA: TGCGCCAGCAGCCAGGGGGGGGGACTACGGGAGACCCAGTACTTC
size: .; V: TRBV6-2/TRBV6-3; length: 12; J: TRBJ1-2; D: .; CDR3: CASSRDVYGYTF; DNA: TGTGCCAGCAGTAGGGACGTCTATGGCTACACCTTC
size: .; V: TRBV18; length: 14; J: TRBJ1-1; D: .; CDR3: CASSSLRGDTEAFF; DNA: TGTGCCAGCTCATCTTTAAGAGGGGACACTGAAGCTTTCTTT
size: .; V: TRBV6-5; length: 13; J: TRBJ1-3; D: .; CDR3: CASRPETGNTIYF; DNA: TGTGCCAGCAGACCCGAAACCGGAAACACCATATATTTT
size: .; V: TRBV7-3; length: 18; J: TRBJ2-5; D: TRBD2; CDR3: CASSLNGLAGGIQETQYF; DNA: TGTGCCAGCAGCTTAAACGGGCTAGCGGGAGGGATCCAAGAGACCCAGTACTTC
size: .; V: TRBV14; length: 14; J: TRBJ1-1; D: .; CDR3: CASSHDAGYTEAFF; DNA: TGTGCCAGCAGCCACGACGCAGGGTACACTGAAGCTTTCTTT
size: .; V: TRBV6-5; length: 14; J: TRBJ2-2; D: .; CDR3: CASTRLVFTGELFF; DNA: TGTGCCAGCACGAGACTAGTATTCACCGGGGAGCTGTTTTTT
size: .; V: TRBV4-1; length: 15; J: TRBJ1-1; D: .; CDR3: CASSQEEGLSTEAFF; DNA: TGCGCCAGCAGCCAAGAGGAGGGGCTGAGCACTGAAGCTTTCTTT
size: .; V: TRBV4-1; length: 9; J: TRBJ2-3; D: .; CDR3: CARGDTQYF; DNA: TGCGCCAGGGGCGATACGCAGTATTTT
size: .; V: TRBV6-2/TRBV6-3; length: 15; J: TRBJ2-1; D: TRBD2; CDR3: CASSYAGGSYNEQFF; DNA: TGTGCCAGCAGTTACGCGGGGGGCTCCTACAATGAGCAGTTCTTC
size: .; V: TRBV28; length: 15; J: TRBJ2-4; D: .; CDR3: CASSSGGLGKNIQYF; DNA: TGTGCCAGCAGTTCTGGTGGTCTAGGCAAAAACATTCAGTACTTC
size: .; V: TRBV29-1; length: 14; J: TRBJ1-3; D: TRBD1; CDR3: CSVEPTGTGNTIYF; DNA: TGCAGCGTTGAGCCGACAGGGACTGGAAACACCATATATTTT
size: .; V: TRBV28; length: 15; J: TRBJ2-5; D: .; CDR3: CASSLTRQPRETQYF; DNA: TGTGCCAGCAGTTTAACCAGGCAACCACGCGAGACCCAGTACTTC
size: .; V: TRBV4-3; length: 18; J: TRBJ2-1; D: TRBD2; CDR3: CASSQDLFAGALGDEQFF; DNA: TGCGCCAGCAGCCAAGATTTATTCGCGGGAGCCCTCGGGGATGAGCAGTTCTTC
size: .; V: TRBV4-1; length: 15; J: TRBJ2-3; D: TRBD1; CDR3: CASSQGQGPRDTQYF; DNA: TGCGCCAGCAGCCAAGGACAGGGTCCAAGGGATACGCAGTATTTT
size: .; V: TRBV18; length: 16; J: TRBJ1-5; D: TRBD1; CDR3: CASSSQGVYSNQPQHF; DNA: TGTGCCAGCTCCTCTCAGGGGGTCTATAGCAATCAGCCCCAGCATTTT
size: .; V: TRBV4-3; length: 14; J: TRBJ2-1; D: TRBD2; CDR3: CASSQLREAGEQFF; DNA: TGCGCCAGCAGCCAACTCCGGGAGGCTGGTGAGCAGTTCTTC
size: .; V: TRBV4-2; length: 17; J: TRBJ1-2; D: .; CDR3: CASSQDPGMQLGYGYTF; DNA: TGTGCCAGCAGCCAAGACCCCGGTATGCAGCTTGGTTATGGCTACACCTTC
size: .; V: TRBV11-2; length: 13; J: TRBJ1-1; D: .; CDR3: CASSLGQNTEAFF; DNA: TGTGCCAGCAGCCTAGGACAGAACACTGAAGCTTTCTTT
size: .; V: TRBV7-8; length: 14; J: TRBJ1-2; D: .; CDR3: CASGAGGRNYGYTF; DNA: TGTGCCAGCGGGGCGGGGGGTCGGAACTATGGCTACACCTTC
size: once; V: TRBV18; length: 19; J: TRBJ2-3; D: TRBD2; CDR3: CASSPQPGLAGGPADTQYF; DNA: TGTGCCAGCTCACCCCAACCCGGACTAGCGGGGGGGCCGGCAGATACGCAGTATTTT
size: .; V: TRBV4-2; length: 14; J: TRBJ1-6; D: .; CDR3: CASSPGFGNSPLHF; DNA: TGTGCCAGCAGCCCCGGGTTCGGGAATTCACCCCTCCACTTT
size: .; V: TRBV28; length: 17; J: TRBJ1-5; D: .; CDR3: CASSLWMGTYSNQPQHF; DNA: TGTGCCAGCAGTTTATGGATGGGGACCTATAGCAATCAGCCCCAGCATTTT
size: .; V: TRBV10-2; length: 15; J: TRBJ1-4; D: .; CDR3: CASSESRQPRGKLFF; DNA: TGCGCCAGCAGTGAGTCGAGACAGCCCCGGGGAAAACTGTTTTTT
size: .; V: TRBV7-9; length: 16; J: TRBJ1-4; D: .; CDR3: CASSLGNSATNEKLFF; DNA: TGTGCCAGCAGCTTAGGTAACAGTGCAACTAATGAAAAACTGTTTTTT
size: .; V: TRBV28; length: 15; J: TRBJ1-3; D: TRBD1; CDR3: CASSKGQVSGNTIYF; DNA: TGTGCCAGCAGTAAGGGACAGGTCTCTGGAAACACCATATATTTT
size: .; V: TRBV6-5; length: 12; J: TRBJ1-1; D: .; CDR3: CASSSSPIEAFF; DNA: TGTGCCAGCAGTTCCTCCCCGATTGAAGCTTTCTTT
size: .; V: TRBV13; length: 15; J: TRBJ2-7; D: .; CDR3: CASSLRGGVAYEQYF; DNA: TGTGCCAGCAGCTTAAGAGGGGGGGTAGCCTACGAGCAGTACTTC
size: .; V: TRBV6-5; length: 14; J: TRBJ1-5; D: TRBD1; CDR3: CASKTGQAGQPQHF; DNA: TGTGCCAGCAAGACCGGACAGGCCGGTCAGCCCCAGCATTTT
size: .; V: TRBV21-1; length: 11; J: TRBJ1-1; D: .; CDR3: CASSVRGEAFF; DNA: TGTGCCAGCAGCGTTAGGGGGGAAGCTTTCTTT
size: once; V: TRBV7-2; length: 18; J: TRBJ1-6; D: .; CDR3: CASSFGGGFSSYNSPLHF; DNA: TGTGCCAGCAGCTTCGGGGGGGGTTTCAGCTCCTATAATTCACCCCTCCACTTT
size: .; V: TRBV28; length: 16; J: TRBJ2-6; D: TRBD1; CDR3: CASRFGQGAGANVLTF; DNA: TGTGCCAGCAGATTCGGACAGGGGGCTGGGGCCAACGTCCTGACTTTC
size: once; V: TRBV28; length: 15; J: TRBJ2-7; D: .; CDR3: CASSAHGTNPYEQYF; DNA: TGTGCCAGCAGTGCCCACGGGACCAATCCCTACGAGCAGTACTTC
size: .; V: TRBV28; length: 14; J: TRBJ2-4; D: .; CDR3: CASSMMGGANIQYF; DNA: TGTGCCAGCAGTATGATGGGGGGCGCGAACATTCAGTACTTC
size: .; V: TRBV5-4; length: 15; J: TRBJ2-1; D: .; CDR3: CASSREVTGGNEQFF; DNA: TGTGCCAGCAGCCGTGAGGTTACCGGGGGCAATGAGCAGTTCTTC
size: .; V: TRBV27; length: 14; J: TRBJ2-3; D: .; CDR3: CASGIRRTTDTQYF; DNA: TGTGCCAGCGGTATTAGGAGGACAACAGATACGCAGTATTTT
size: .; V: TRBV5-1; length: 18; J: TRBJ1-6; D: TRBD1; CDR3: CASSFGDRGQGGNSPLHF; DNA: TGCGCCAGCAGCTTTGGGGACAGGGGCCAAGGCGGTAATTCACCCCTCCACTTT
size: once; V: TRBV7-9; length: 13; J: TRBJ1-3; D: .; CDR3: CASGGTGVNTIYF; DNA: TGTGCCAGTGGGGGCACCGGGGTAAACACCATATATTTT
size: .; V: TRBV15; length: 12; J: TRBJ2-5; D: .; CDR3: CATTDAGETQYF; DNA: TGTGCCACCACCGACGCCGGGGAGACCCAGTACTTC
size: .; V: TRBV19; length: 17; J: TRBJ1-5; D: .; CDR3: CASSKGGHQASNQPQHF; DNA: TGTGCCAGTAGTAAGGGCGGACACCAAGCCAGCAATCAGCCCCAGCATTTT
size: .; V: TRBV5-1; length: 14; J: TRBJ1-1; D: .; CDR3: CASSLPLGNTEAFF; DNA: TGCGCCAGCAGCTTGCCCCTAGGGAACACTGAAGCTTTCTTT
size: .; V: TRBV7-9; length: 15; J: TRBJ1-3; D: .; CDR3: CASSLAAGSGNTIYF; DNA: TGTGCCAGCAGCTTAGCCGCAGGGTCTGGAAACACCATATATTTT
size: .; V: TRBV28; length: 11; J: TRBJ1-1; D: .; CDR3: CASRRDTEAFF; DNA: TGTGCCAGCCGAAGAGACACTGAAGCTTTCTTT
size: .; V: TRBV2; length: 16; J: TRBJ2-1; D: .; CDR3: CASSEALSGHYNEQFF; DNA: TGTGCCAGCAGTGAAGCGCTTAGCGGTCATTACAATGAGCAGTTCTTC
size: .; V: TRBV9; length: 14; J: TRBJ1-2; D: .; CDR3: CASSVSDRNYGYTF; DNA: TGTGCCAGCAGCGTTAGTGACCGAAACTATGGCTACACCTTC
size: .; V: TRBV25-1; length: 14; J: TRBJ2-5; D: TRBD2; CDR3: CASSESAGEETQYF; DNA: TGTGCCAGCAGTGAATCGGCGGGGGAAGAGACCCAGTACTTC
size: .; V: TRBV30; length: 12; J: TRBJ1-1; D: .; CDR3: CAWSGVYTEAFF; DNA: TGTGCCTGGAGTGGGGTATACACTGAAGCTTTCTTT
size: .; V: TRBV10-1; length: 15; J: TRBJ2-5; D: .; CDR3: CASSESGQGQETQYF; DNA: TGCGCCAGCAGTGAGTCGGGCCAGGGGCAAGAGACCCAGTACTTC
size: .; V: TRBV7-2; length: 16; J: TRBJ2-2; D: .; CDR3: CASSFFGLTGTGELFF; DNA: TGTGCCAGCAGCTTTTTCGGATTAACGGGCACCGGGGAGCTGTTTTTT
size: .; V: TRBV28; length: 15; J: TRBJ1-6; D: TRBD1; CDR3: CASSSTGGGNSPLHF; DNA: TGTGCCAGCAGTTCGACAGGGGGGGGCAATTCACCCCTCCACTTT
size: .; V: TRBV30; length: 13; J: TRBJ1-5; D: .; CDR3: CAWRAGIGQPQHF; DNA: TGTGCCTGGAGGGCAGGGATCGGTCAGCCCCAGCATTTT